The entry below gives a single TCR beta chain sequence along with its context. Antigen unknown. Donors sampled were nominally healthy, though unrecorded immune exposures were likely. The V gene end was trimmed by 1 base and the J gene end by 7 bases; junction bases not matched to a gene: 12. The CDR3 is 18 amino acids. Germline V lookup: CDR1 SGHVS, CDR2 FQNEAQ. The data belong to a study of cytomegalovirus exposure and HLA in healthy donors. Study background: Caucasian-associated ancestry cluster membership applied to about 77% of around 400 genotyped donors.

Study-level findings and limits: Later analysis indicated greater clonal expansion among HLA-associated TCR beta chains than among equally common other chains. One later analysis reportedly identified an Asian-associated ancestry cluster that showed fewer N-insertions than the roughly 640-donor mean.

It was with 60 Vbeta and 13 Jbeta primers that the PCR ran. The assay was immunoSEQ multiplex PCR, and TCRdb's table has in-frame clones only and misses some. The sample holds some 170,000 clones; roughly 80% are singletons and the top ten take about 7%. This receptor was taken from a woman aged 25 to 39 in good health and CMV-seropositive. The J gene is TRBJ2-1, the V gene TRBV7-8, with 11 nucleotides matching TRBD2. Sequenced sample: PBMCs. The CDR3 DNA reads as TGTGCCAGCAGCTTAGTGGAGCAGGGACTAGCGGTGGGGAATGAGCAGTTCTTC. Translation gives CASSLVEQGLAVGNEQFF. The complete variable domain, with remaining parts taken from reference TRBV7-8 and TRBJ2-1, reads GAGVSQSPRYKVAKRGQDVALRCDPISGHVSLFWYQQALGQGPEFLTYFQNEAQLDKSGLPSDRFFAERPEGSVSTLKIQRTQQEDSAVYLCASSLVEQGLAVGNEQFFGPGTRLTVL.